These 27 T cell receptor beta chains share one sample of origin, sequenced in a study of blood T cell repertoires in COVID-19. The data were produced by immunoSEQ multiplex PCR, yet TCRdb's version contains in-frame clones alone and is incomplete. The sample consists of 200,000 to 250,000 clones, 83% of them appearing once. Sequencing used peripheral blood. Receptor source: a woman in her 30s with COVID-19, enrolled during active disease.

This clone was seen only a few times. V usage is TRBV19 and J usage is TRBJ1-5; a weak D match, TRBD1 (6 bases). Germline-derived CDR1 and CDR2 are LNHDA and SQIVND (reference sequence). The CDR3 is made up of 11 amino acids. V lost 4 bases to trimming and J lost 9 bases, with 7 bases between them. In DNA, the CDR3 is TGTGCCAGTAGTAAGACAGGGCCCCAGCATTTT. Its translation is CASSKTGPQHF.

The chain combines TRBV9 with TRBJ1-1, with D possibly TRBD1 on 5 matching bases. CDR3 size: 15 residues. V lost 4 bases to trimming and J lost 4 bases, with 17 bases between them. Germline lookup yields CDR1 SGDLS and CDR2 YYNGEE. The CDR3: CASSPLRGTATEAFF. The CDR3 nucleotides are TGTGCCAGCAGCCCGCTAAGGGGAACGGCCACTGAAGCTTTCTTT.

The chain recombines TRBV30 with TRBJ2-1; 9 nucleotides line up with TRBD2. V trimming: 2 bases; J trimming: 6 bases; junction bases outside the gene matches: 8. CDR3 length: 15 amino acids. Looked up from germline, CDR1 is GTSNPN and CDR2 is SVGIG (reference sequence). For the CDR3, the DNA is TGTGCCTGGAGTTCTCGCGGGAGGGGGATCAATGAGCAGTTCTTC. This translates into CAWSSRGRGINEQFF.

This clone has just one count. Here the CDR3 DNA reads TGTGCCAGCAGCCGAACTAGCGCCTACGAGCAGTACTTC. Protein product: CASSRTSAYEQYF. This rearrangement joins TRBV7-2 to TRBJ2-7; 7 positions agree with TRBD2. The CDR3 totals 13 residues. CDR1 is SGHTA and CDR2 is FQGNSA in the germline V gene. The trim removed 5 bases at V and 2 bases at J, leaving 3 bases unmatched.

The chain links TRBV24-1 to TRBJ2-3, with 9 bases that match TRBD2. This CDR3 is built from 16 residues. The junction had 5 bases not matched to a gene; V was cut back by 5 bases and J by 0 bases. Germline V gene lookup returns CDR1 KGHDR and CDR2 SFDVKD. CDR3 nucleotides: TGTGCCACCAGTGCCCGCGGGGGGGCGAGCACAGATACGCAGTATTTT. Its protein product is CATSARGGASTDTQYF.

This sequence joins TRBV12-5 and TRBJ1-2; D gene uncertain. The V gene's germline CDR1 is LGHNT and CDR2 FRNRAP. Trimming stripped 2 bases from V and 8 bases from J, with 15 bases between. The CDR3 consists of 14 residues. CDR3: CASGLPPISGGYTF. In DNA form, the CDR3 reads TGTGCTAGTGGTTTGCCGCCTATATCCGGGGGCTACACCTTC. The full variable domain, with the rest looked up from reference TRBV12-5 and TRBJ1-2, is DARVTQTPRHKVTEMGQEVTMRCQPILGHNTVFWYRQTMMQGLELLAYFRNRAPLDDSGMPKDRFSAEMPDATLATLKIQPSEPRDSAVYFCASGLPPISGGYTFGSGTRLTVV.

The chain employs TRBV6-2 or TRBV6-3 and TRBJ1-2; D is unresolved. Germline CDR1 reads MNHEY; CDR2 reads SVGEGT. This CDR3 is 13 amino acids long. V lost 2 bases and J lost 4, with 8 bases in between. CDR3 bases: TGTGCCAGCAGTTACCCTACCGCCTATGGCTACACCTTC. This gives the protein CASSYPTAYGYTF.

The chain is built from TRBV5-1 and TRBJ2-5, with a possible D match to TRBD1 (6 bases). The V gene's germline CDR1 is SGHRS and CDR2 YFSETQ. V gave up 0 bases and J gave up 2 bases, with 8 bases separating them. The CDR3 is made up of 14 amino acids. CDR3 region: CASSLEGVQETQYF. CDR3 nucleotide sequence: TGCGCCAGCAGCTTGGAGGGGGTACAAGAGACCCAGTACTTC.

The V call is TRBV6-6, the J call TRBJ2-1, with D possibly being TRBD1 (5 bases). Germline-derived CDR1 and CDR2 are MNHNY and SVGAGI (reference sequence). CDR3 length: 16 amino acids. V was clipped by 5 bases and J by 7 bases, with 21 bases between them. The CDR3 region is CASSRQLIPQQNEQFF. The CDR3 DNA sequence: TGTGCCAGCAGTCGACAGTTAATTCCCCAACAAAATGAGCAGTTCTTC.

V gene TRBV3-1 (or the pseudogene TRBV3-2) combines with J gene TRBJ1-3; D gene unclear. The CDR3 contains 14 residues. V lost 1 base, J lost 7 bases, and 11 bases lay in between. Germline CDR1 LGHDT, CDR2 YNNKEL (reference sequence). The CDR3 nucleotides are TGTGCCAGCAGCCAAGTTAGCCGGGTGAACACCATATATTTT. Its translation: CASSQVSRVNTIYF.

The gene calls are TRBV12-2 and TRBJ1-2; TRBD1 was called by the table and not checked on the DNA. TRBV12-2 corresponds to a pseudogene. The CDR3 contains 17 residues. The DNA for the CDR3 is TGTGCAAGTCGCTCGCAGGGCCTACAGGGGGCGATGGATGGCTACACCTTC. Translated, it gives CASRSQGLQGAMDGYTF.

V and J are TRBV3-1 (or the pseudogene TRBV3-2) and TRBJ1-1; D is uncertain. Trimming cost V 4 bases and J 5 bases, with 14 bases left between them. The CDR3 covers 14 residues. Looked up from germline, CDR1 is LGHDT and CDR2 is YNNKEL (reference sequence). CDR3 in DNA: TGTGCCAGCAGCCCCCCGGGGTATTGGACTGAAGCTTTCTTT. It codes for CASSPPGYWTEAFF.

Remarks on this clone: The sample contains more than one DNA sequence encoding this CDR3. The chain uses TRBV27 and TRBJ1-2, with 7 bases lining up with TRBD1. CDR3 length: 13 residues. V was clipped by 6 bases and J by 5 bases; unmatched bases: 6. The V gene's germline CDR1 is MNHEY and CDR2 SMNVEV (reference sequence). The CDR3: CASSPQGIYGYTF. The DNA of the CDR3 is TGTGCCAGCAGCCCACAGGGGATTTATGGCTACACCTTC.

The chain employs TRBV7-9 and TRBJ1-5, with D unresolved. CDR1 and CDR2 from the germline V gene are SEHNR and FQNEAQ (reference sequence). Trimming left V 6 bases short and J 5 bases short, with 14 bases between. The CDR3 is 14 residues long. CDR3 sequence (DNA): TGTGCCAGCAGTCTCGGGGAGATATATCAGCCCCAGCATTTT. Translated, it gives CASSLGEIYQPQHF.

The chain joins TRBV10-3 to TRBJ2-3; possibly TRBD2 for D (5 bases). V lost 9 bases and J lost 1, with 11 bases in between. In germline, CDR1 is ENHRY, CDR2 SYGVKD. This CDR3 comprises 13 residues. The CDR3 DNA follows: TGTGCCATACTTCTCGGGGGCACAGATACGCAGTATTTT. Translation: CAILLGGTDTQYF.

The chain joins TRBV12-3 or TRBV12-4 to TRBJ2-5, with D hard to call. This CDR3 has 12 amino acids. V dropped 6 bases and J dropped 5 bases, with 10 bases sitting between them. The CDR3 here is CASSRVWETQYF. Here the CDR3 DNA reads TGTGCCAGCAGCCGGGTGTGGGAGACCCAGTACTTC.

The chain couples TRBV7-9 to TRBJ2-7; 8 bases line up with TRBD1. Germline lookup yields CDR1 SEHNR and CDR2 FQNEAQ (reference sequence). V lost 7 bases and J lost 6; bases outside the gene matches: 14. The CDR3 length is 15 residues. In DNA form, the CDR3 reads TGTGCCAGCATACTTGAAGGGACAGGTTCTGGCGAGCAGTACTTC. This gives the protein CASILEGTGSGEQYF.

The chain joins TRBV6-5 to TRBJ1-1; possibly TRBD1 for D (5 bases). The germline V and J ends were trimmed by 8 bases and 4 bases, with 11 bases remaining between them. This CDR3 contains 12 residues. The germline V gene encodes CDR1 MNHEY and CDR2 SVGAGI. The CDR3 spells CASGLRATEAFF. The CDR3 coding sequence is TGTGCCAGCGGCCTCAGGGCCACTGAAGCTTTCTTT.

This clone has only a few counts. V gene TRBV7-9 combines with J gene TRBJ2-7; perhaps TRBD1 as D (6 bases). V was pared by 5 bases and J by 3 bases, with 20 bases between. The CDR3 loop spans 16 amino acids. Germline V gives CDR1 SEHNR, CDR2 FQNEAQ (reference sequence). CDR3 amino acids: CASSLSPGHLFYEQYF. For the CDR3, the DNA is TGTGCCAGCAGCCTTTCCCCGGGACATCTCTTCTACGAGCAGTACTTC.

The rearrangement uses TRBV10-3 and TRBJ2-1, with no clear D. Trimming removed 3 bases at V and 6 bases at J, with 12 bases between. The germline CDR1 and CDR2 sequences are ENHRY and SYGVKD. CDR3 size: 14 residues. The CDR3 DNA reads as TGTGCCATCAGTGACGTCTCTGGGCGCAATGAGCAGTTCTTC. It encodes CAISDVSGRNEQFF.

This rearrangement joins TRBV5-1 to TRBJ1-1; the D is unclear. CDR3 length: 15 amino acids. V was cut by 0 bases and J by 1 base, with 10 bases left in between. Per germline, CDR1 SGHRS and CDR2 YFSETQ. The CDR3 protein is CASSLDEGANTEAFF. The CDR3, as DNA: TGCGCCAGCAGCTTGGATGAGGGCGCGAACACTGAAGCTTTCTTT.

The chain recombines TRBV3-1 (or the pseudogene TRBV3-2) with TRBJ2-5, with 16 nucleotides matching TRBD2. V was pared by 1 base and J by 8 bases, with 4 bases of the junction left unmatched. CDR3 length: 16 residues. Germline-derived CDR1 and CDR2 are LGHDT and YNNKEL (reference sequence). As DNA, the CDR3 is TGTGCCAGCAGCCAAGCCGGGACTAGCGGGGGGGCTACCCAGTACTTC. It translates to CASSQAGTSGGATQYF.

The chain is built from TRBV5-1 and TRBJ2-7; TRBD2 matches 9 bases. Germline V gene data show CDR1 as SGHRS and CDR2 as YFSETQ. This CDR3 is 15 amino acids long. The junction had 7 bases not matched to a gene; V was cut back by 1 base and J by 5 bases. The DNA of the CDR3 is TGCGCCAGCAGCTTGAATAGCGGGAGAGTAGACGAGCAGTACTTC. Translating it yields CASSLNSGRVDEQYF.

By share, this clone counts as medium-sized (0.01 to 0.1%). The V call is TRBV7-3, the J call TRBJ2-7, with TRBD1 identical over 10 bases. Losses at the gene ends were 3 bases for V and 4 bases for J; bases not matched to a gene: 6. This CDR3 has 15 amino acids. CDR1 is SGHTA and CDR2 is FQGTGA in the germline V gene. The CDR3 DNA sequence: TGTGCCAGCAGCTTGGGACAGGGGTTCGGGTACGAGCAGTACTTC. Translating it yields CASSLGQGFGYEQYF.

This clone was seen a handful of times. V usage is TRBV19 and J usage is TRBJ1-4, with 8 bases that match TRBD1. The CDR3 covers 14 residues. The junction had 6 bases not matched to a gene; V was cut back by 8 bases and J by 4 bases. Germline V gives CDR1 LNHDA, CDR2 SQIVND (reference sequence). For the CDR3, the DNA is TGTGCCAGTGGGCGGACAGGGTTTAATGAAAAACTGTTTTTT. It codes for CASGRTGFNEKLFF.

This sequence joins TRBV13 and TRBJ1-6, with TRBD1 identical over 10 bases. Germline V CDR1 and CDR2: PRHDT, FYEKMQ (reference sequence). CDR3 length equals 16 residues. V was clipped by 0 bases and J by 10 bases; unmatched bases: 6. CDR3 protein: CASSLGTGGLESPLHF. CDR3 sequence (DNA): TGTGCCAGCAGCTTAGGGACAGGGGGCCTGGAGTCACCCCTCCACTTT.

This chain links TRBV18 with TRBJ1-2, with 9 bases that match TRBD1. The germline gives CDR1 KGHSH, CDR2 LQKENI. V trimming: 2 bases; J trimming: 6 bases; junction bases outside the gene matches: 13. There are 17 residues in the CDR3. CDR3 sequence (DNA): TGTGCCAGCTCACCATGCGGGACAGGGAGGGAATCAGATGGCTACACCTTC. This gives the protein CASSPCGTGRESDGYTF. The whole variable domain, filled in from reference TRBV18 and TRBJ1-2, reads NAGVMQNPRHLVRRRGQEARLRCSPMKGHSHVYWYRQLPEEGLKFMVYLQKENIIDESGMPKERFSAEFPKEGPSILRIQQVVRGDSAAYFCASSPCGTGRESDGYTFGSGTRLTVV.